This record covers a single T cell receptor (beta chain). No cognate antigen has been identified for it. Base qualities are not provided; no much larger clone lies one nucleotide away. TCRbeta CDR3 regions were amplified from genomic DNA using the immunoSEQ Assay, a bias-controlled multiplex PCR. From the authors' description of their analysis: Within the assay, amplification of reference gene primers was used to estimate how many nucleated cells each sample contained. To quantify the absolute abundance of each unique TCRbeta CDR3 rearrangement, sequence reads were collapsed and filtered. For each sample, productive Simpson clonality was calculated as the square root of Simpson's diversity index over productive rearrangements. In TCRdb, the immuneACCESS table is reduced to in-frame sequences with V and J assigned. These tables do not hold every clone; where another copy was compared, an unresolved V gene accounts for under half, and the others remain unexplained. The D gene and trimming were derived from the DNA, and the V and J assignments and clone size from that table. This sample comprises around 200,000 clones, 70% to 90% of them detected only once. Clones ranked in the top ten supply approximately 4.8% of the sample.

The CDR3, from cysteine to phenylalanine, totals 13 residues. Solely the CDR3 DNA is kept, with 39 bases framed from the first base. Ends trimmed: V by 5 bases, J by 1 base; bases unmatched to a gene: 1. CDR1 and CDR2 (SGHNT, YENEEA) derive from the germline V gene. The sample comes from a study of blood T cell repertoires in COVID-19 (dated by TCRdb to about 2020). With regard to the full study: Samples covering the acute and convalescent phases of COVID-19 were provided by collaborators in the United States, Italy and Spain. The prospective study material was composed of cDNA or gDNA derived from T cells, B-cell-depleted T cells, or PBMCs. Samples were obtained from the ongoing ImmuneRACE study (first 160 participants) and from about 1,300 subjects provided by 6 global collaborators. Nearly every sample came with metadata listing a de-identified subject ID, COVID-19 status, age in years and sex. A freely available public database, intended as a resource for researchers studying the immune response to SARS-CoV-2, is where the repertoires were released. Subjects who had been exposed to COVID-19, were actively infected with it, or had recovered from it provided the deeply sampled blood TCRbeta repertoires that made up the dataset. Where available, HLA class I and class II types were taken from metadata supplied by the sample provider and were not determined by assay-based typing.

Participants in the prospective study were aged 18 to 89 years, lived in some 24 United States geographic areas, and enrolled through a virtual design. In the prospective study, participants were assigned to cohorts based on the clinical history participants reported in a screening survey and a study questionnaire. Exposed participants were defined as having been in contact with someone with a PCR-confirmed or clinician-diagnosed COVID-19 case within 2 weeks of study entry. Mobile phlebotomists in the prospective study collected whole blood, serum and a nasopharyngeal or oropharyngeal swab from every participant. Participants in the prospective study had the option to provide additional blood draws and questionnaires over a roughly two-month period. Before DNA extraction, blood samples from the prospective study were shipped at room temperature or frozen. The paper as a whole reports these results and caveats: Clinical and demographic metadata were provided uncurated, with the amount varying by source and participant.

Sequencing was done on a sample of PBMCs or T cells enriched from blood (not recorded which). The receptor chain draws on TRBV11-3 and TRBJ1-1; the central 7 bases match TRBD1. This TCR was recovered from a woman aged 30 to 39 who had been exposed to COVID-19. Here is the DNA: TGTGCCAGCAGCAAGGGGGCGAACACTGAAGCTTTCTTT. It translates to CASSKGANTEAFF.